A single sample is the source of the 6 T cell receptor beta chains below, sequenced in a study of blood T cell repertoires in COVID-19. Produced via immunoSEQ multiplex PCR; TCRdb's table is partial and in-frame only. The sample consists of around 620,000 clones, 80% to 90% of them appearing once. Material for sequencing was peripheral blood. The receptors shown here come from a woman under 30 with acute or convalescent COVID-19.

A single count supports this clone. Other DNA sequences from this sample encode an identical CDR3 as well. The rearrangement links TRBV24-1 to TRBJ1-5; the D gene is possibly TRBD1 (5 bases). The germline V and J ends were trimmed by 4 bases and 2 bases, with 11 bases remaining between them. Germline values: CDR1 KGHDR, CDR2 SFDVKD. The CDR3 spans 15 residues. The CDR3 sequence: CATSDPRVGNQPQHF. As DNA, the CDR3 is TGTGCCACCAGTGACCCCAGGGTGGGCAATCAGCCCCAGCATTTT.

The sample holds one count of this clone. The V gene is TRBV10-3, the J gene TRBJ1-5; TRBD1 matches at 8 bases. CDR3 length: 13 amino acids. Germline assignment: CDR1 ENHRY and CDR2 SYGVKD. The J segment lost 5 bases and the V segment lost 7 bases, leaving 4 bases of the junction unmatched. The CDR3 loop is CAITQGADQPQHF. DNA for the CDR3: TGTGCCATCACCCAGGGGGCCGATCAGCCCCAGCATTTT.

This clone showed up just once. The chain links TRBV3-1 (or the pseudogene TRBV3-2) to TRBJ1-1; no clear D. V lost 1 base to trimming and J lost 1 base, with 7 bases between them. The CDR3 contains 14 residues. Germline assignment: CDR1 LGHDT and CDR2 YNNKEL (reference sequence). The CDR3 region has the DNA TGTGCCAGCAGCCAAGGACAAAAGAACACTGAAGCTTTCTTT. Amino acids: CASSQGQKNTEAFF.

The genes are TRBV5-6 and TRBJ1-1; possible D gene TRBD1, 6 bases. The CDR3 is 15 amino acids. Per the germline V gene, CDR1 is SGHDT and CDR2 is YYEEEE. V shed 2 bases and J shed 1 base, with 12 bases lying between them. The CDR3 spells CASSLLPDRNTEAFF. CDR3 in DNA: TGTGCCAGCAGCTTACTTCCGGACAGGAACACTGAAGCTTTCTTT.

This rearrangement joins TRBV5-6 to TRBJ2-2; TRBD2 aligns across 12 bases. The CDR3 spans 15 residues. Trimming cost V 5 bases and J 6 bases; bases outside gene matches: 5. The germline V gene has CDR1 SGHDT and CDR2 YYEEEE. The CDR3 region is CASSRLAGVAGELFF. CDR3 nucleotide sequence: TGTGCCAGCAGTCGACTAGCGGGGGTGGCCGGGGAGCTGTTTTTT.

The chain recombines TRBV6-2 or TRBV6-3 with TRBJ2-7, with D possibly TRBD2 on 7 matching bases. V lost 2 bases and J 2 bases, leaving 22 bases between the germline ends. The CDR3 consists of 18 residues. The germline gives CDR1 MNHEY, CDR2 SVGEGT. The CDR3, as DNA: TGTGCCAGCAGTTACCGGTTTCGGGTGGGGGGGCCGACCTACGAGCAGTACTTC. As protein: CASSYRFRVGGPTYEQYF.